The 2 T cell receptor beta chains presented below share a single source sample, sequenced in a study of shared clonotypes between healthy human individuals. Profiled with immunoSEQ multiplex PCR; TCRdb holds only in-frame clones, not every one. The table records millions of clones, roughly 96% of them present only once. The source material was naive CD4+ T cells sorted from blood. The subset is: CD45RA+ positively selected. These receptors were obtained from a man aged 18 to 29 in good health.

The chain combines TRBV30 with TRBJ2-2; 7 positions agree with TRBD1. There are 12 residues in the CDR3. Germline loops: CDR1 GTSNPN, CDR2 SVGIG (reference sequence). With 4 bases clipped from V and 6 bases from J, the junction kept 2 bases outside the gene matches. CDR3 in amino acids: CAWTQGAGELFF. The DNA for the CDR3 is TGTGCCTGGACCCAGGGGGCCGGGGAGCTGTTTTTT. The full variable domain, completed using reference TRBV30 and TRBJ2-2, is SQTIHQWPATLVQPVGSPLSLECTVEGTSNPNLYWYRQAAGRGLQLLFYSVGIGQISSEVPQNLSASRPQDRQFILSSKKLLLSDSGFYLCAWTQGAGELFFGEGSRLTVL.

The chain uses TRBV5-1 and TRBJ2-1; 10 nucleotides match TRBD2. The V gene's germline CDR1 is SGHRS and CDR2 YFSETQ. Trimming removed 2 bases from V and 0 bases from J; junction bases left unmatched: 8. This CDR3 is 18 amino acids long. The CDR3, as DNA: TGCGCCAGCAGCTTCCCTAGCGGGGGCCTGAGCTCCTACAATGAGCAGTTCTTC. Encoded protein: CASSFPSGGLSSYNEQFF.